The 15 T cell receptor beta chains below come from one sample, sequenced in a study of cytomegalovirus exposure and HLA in healthy donors. PCR was performed using 60 Vbeta and 13 Jbeta primers. Method: immunoSEQ multiplex PCR; TCRdb's copy keeps in-frame clones and lacks some. The data hold around 170,000 clones, with more than 75% observed a single time. The sample consisted of PBMCs. The receptors derive from a woman in her forties or fifties in good health and CMV-seropositive.

The rearrangement joins TRBV6-1 to TRBJ2-5, with 8 bases matching TRBD2. CDR1 is MNHNS, CDR2 SASEGT, per germline. The CDR3 is made up of 14 amino acids. J was trimmed by 6 bases and V by 4 bases; bases with no gene match: 7. The CDR3 here is CASSAGTSSQTQYF. The CDR3 DNA is TGTGCCAGCAGTGCCGGGACTAGTTCTCAGACCCAGTACTTC.

The chain is built from TRBV11-2 and TRBJ1-3, with D possibly being TRBD1 (5 bases). The CDR3 extends over 16 amino acids. Trimming took off 1 base at V and 5 bases at J, with 15 bases between the two ends. Per the germline V gene, CDR1 is SGHAT and CDR2 is FQNNGV. Written as DNA, the CDR3 is TGTGCCAGCAGCTTAGCAGGGCCGACGGGTCGAAACACCATATATTTT. It translates to CASSLAGPTGRNTIYF.

CDR3 sequence (DNA): TGCGCCAGCAGCCAAGATCGTTGGGGCACTGGGGAATGGGATGGCTACACCTTC. The encoded protein is CASSQDRWGTGEWDGYTF. The chain links TRBV4-3 to TRBJ1-2, with D perhaps TRBD1 (5 bases). Trimming removed 0 bases at V and 6 bases at J, with 23 bases between. The CDR3 is 18 amino acids. The germline V gene has CDR1 LGHNA and CDR2 YSLEER.

The chain couples TRBV4-1 to TRBJ2-1; 8 bases line up with TRBD1. The CDR3 is 14 residues long. Trimming removed 1 base from V and 9 bases from J; junction bases left unmatched: 5. Germline-derived CDR1 and CDR2 are MGHRA and YSYEKL. The CDR3 bases are TGCGCCAGCAGCCAAGCCCAGGGGGCGGTTGAGCAGTTCTTC. Its translation is CASSQAQGAVEQFF.

This clone was seen more than once but under ten times. The chain recombines TRBV7-9 with TRBJ2-1, with D tentatively TRBD1 (6 bases). V was pared by 1 base and J by 3 bases, with 16 bases between. Germline values: CDR1 SEHNR, CDR2 FQNEAQ (reference sequence). The CDR3 is 17 amino acids. The CDR3 reads CASSLGRDISVYNEQFF. The CDR3, as DNA: TGTGCCAGCAGCTTAGGACGGGACATATCAGTCTACAATGAGCAGTTCTTC.

The rearrangement uses TRBV7-2 and TRBJ2-5, with TRBD1 matching over 7 bases. Per germline, CDR1 SGHTA and CDR2 FQGNSA. Trimming took 5 bases from V and 3 from J; bases not matched to a gene: 6. The CDR3 extends over 14 amino acids. The CDR3 is CASSPRTGEETQYF. The CDR3 nucleotides read TGTGCCAGCAGCCCTCGGACAGGAGAAGAGACCCAGTACTTC.

The J gene is TRBJ2-4, the V gene TRBV28; 10 bases align to TRBD1. This CDR3 spans 17 amino acids. The germline V gene has CDR1 MDHEN and CDR2 SYDVKM. V gave up 6 bases and J gave up 8 bases; unmatched junction bases: 16. This CDR3 is CASRPGGDRGRWDIQYF. The CDR3 DNA sequence: TGTGCCAGCAGACCAGGCGGCGACAGGGGGCGATGGGACATTCAGTACTTC.

The chain links TRBV7-9 to TRBJ1-2; no clear D gene. V was pared by 1 base and J by 8 bases, with 11 bases between. Germline assignment: CDR1 SEHNR and CDR2 FQNEAQ (reference sequence). The CDR3 extends over 13 amino acids. The CDR3 DNA reads as TGTGCCAGCAGCTTAGTTAGTGCGGAGGGCTACACCTTC. It translates to CASSLVSAEGYTF.

This chain connects TRBV9 to TRBJ2-7; TRBD2 matches at 10 bases. The CDR3 extends over 15 amino acids. Trimming at V came to 4 bases and at J to 0 bases, leaving 4 bases not matched to a gene. Germline CDR1 reads SGDLS; CDR2 reads YYNGEE. The CDR3 loop is CASSSSGGLSYEQYF. In DNA, the CDR3 is TGTGCCAGCAGCTCTAGCGGGGGCCTCTCCTACGAGCAGTACTTC.

The rearrangement links TRBV5-6 to TRBJ2-5; 8 bases match TRBD1. After removal of 4 bases from V and 4 bases from J, the junction contained 15 bases not matched to a gene. CDR1 and CDR2 (germline): SGHDT, YYEEEE. The CDR3 spans 17 residues. The CDR3 DNA reads TGTGCCAGCAGCCCTCACACTTGGACAGGGTCTACAGAGACCCAGTACTTC. It codes for CASSPHTWTGSTETQYF.

This clone was counted once. This chain connects TRBV11-2 to TRBJ2-5; perhaps TRBD2 as D (6 bases). CDR1 is SGHAT, CDR2 FQNNGV, per germline. The CDR3 runs to 17 residues. V gave up 1 base and J gave up 5 bases, with 20 bases separating them. CDR3 sequence: CASSLGALTGLTETQYF. The CDR3 nucleotides are TGTGCCAGCAGCTTAGGCGCCCTAACGGGACTTACCGAGACCCAGTACTTC.

CDR3 sequence: CASSLITISHKYNEQFF. CDR3 in DNA: TGTGCCAGCAGCTTAATAACAATCTCGCACAAATACAATGAGCAGTTCTTC. The genes are TRBV11-2 and TRBJ2-1, with D unresolved. V was pared by 2 bases and J by 4 bases, with 18 bases between. The CDR3 runs to 17 residues. Germline V gene lookup returns CDR1 SGHAT and CDR2 FQNNGV.

The chain links TRBV7-3 to TRBJ2-5; 7 nucleotides align to TRBD1. This CDR3 is 14 amino acids long. Germline V CDR1 and CDR2: SGHTA, FQGTGA. Unmatched junction bases numbered 11, after V lost 5 bases and J lost 8 bases. Here the CDR3 DNA reads TGTGCCAGCAGCAAACAGGGGCCGGGGTATACCCAGTACTTC. Protein product: CASSKQGPGYTQYF.

The chain carries TRBV28 and TRBJ2-3; TRBD2 matches at 10 bases. There are 13 residues in the CDR3. Germline V gene data show CDR1 as MDHEN and CDR2 as SYDVKM. Trimming at V came to 8 bases and at J to 4 bases, leaving 3 bases not matched to a gene. In DNA, the CDR3 is TGTGCCAGCTTAGCGGGGGGAGCAGATACGCAGTATTTT. Its protein product is CASLAGGADTQYF. The whole variable domain, remainder taken from reference TRBV28 and TRBJ2-3, is DVKVTQSSRYLVKRTGEKVFLECVQDMDHENMFWYRQDPGLGLRLIYFSYDVKMKEKGDIPEGYSVSREKKERFSLILESASTNQTSMYLCASLAGGADTQYFGPGTRLTVL.

The chain uses TRBV7-2 and TRBJ2-6; 8 nucleotides line up with TRBD1. The CDR3 sequence is 15 residues long. Unmatched junction bases numbered 3, after V lost 4 bases and J lost 4 bases. Germline lookup yields CDR1 SGHTA and CDR2 FQGNSA. CDR3 residues: CASSSGGEGANVLTF. DNA for the CDR3: TGTGCCAGCAGCTCAGGGGGCGAAGGGGCCAACGTCCTGACTTTC.